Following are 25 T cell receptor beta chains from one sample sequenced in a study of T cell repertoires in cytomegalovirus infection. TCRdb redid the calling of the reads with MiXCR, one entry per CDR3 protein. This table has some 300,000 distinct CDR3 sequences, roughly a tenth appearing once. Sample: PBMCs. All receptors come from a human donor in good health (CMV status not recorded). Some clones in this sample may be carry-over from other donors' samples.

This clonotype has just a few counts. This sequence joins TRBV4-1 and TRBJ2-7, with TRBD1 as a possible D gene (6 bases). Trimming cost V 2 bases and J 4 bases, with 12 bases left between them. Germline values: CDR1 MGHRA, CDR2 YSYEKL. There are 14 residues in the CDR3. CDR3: CASSQRDNSYEQYF. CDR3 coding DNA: TGCGCCAGCAGCCAACGGGACAATTCATACGAGCAGTACTTC.

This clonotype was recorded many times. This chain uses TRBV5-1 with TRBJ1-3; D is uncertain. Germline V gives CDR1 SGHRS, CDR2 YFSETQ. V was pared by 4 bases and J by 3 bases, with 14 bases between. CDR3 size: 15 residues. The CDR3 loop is CASSPPREIGNTIYF. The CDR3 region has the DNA TGCGCCAGCAGCCCACCAAGGGAAATTGGAAACACCATATATTTT. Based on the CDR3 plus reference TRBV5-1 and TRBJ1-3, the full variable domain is KAGVTQTPRYLIKTRGQQVTLSCSPISGHRSVSWYQQTPGQGLQFLFEYFSETQRNKGNFPGRFSGRQFSNSRSEMNVSTLELGDSALYLCASSPPREIGNTIYFGEGSWLTVV.

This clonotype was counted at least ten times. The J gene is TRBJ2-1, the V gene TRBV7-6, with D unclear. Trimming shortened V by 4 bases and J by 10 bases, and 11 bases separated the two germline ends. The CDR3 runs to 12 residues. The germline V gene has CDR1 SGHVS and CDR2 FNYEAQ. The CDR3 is CASSSRAHEQFF. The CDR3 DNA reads TGTGCCAGCAGCTCTAGGGCCCACGAGCAGTTCTTC.

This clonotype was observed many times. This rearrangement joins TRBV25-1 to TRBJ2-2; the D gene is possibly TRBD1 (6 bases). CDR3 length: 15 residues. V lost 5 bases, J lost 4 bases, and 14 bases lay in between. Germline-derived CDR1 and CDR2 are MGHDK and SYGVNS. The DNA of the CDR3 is TGTGCCAGCAGTCCCCGAACAGGGATCACCGGGGAGCTGTTTTTT. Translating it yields CASSPRTGITGELFF.

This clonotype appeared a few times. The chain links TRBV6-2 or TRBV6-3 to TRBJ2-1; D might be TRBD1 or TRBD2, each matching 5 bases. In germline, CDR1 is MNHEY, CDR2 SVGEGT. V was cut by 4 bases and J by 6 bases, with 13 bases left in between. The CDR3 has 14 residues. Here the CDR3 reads CASSSWEQGNEQFF. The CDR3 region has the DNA TGTGCCAGCAGTTCTTGGGAGCAGGGCAATGAGCAGTTCTTC.

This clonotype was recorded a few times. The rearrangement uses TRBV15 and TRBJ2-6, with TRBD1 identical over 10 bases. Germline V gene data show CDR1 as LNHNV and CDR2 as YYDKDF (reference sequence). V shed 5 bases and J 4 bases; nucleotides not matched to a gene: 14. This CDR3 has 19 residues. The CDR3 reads CATSPEGRQGAWGANVLTF. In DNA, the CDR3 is TGTGCCACCAGCCCCGAGGGAAGACAGGGGGCTTGGGGGGCCAACGTCCTGACTTTC.

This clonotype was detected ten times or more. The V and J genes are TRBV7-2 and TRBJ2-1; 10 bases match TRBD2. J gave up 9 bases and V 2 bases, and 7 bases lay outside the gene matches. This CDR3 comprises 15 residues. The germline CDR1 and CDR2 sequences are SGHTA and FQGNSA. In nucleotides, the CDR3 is TGTGCCAGCAGCTTATGGAGCGGGGGGGTCGGTGAGCAGTTCTTC. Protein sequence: CASSLWSGGVGEQFF.

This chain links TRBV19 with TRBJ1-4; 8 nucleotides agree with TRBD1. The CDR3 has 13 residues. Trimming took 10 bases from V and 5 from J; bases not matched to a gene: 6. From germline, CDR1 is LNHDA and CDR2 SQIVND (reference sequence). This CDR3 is CATATGENEKLFF. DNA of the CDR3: TGTGCCACCGCGACAGGGGAGAATGAAAAACTGTTTTTT.

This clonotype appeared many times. CDR3 amino acids: CSAPRVLSSYNEQFF. CDR3 coding DNA: TGCAGTGCTCCGAGGGTCCTAAGCTCCTACAATGAGCAGTTCTTC. The chain couples TRBV20-1 to TRBJ2-1; weak D call: TRBD2 (5 bases). CDR1 and CDR2 from the germline V gene are DFQATT and SNEGSKA (reference sequence). V was pared by 5 bases and J by 0 bases, with 14 bases between. The CDR3 is made up of 15 amino acids.

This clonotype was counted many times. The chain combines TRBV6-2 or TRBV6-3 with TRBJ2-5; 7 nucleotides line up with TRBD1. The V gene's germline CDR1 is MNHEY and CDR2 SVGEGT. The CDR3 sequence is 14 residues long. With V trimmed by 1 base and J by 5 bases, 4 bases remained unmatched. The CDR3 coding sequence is TGTGCCAGCAGTTACTTCGACAGGGTGGAGACCCAGTACTTC. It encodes CASSYFDRVETQYF.

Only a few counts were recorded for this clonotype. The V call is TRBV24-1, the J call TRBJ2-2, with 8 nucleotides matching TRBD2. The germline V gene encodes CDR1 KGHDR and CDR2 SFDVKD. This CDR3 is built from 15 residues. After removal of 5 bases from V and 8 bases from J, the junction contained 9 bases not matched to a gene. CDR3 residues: CATSGPGGARGELFF. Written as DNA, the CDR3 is TGTGCCACCAGTGGGCCGGGGGGGGCCCGAGGGGAGCTGTTTTTT.

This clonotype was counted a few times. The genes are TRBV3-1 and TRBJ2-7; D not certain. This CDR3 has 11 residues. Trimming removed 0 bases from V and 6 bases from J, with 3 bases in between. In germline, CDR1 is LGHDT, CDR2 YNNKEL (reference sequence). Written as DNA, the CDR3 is TGTGCCAGCAGCCAAGAAGGCGAGCAGTACTTC. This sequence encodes CASSQEGEQYF.

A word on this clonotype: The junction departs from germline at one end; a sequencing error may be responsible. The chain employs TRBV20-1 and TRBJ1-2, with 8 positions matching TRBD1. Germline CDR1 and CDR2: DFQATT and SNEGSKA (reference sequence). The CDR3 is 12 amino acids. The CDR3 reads CSARFDRGPKVF. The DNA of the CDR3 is TGCAGTGCCCGGTTCGACAGGGGACCAAAAGTCTTC.

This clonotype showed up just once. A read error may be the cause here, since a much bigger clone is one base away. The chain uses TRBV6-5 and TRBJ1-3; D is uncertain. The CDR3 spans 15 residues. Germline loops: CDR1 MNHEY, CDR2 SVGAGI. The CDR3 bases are TGTGCCAGCAGTTACTCGACTCCCTCTGGAAACTCCATATATTTT. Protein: CASSYSTPSGNSIYF.

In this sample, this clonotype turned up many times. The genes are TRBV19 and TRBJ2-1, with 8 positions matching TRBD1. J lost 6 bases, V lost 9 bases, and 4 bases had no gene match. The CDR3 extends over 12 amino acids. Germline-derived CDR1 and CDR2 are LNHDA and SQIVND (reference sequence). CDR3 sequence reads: CASTTGGNEQFF. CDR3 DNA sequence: TGTGCCAGCACAACAGGGGGCAATGAGCAGTTCTTC.

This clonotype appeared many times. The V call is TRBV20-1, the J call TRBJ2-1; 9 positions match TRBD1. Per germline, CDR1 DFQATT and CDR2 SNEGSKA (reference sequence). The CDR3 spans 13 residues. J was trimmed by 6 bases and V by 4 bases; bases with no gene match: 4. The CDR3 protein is CSAKDRGSNEQFF. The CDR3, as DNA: TGCAGTGCTAAGGACAGGGGATCCAATGAGCAGTTCTTC.

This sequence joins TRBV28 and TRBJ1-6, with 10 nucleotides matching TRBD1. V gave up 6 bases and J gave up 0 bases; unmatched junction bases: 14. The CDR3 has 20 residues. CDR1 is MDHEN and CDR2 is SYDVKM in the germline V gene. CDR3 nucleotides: TGTGCCAGCAGCCCCATGACCGGGACAGGGGAAAGCTCCTATAATTCACCCCTCCACTTT. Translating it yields CASSPMTGTGESSYNSPLHF.

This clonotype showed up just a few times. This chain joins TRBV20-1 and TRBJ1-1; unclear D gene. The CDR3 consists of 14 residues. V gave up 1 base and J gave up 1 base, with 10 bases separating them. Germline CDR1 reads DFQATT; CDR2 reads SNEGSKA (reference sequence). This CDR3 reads CSARGFRENTEAFF. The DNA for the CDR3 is TGCAGTGCTAGAGGTTTCAGAGAGAACACTGAAGCTTTCTTT.

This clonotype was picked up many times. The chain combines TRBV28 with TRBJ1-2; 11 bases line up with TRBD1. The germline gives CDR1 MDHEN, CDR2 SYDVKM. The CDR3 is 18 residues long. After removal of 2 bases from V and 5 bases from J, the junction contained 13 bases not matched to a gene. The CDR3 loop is CASSLLGQGAISGYGYTF. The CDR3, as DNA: TGTGCCAGCAGTTTACTCGGACAGGGGGCGATTTCCGGTTATGGCTACACCTTC.

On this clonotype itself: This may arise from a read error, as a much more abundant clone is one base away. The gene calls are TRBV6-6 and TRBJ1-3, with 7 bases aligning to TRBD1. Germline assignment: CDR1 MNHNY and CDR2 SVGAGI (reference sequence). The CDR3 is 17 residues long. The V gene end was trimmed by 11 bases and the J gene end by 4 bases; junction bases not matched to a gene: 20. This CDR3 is CAAKGAGGTASGNTIYF. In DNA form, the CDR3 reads TGTGCCGCTAAGGGGGCAGGGGGGACGGCATCCGGAAACACCATATATTTT.

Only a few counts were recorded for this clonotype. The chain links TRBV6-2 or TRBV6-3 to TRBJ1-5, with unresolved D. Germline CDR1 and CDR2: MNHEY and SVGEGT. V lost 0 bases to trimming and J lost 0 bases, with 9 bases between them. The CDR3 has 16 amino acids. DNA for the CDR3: TGTGCCAGCAGTTACTCCGGACGGAATAGCAATCAGCCCCAGCATTTT. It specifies CASSYSGRNSNQPQHF.

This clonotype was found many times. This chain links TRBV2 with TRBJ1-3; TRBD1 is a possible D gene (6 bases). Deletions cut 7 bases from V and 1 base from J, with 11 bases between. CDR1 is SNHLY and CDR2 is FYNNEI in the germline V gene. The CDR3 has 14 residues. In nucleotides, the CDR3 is TGTGCCAGCACTTTACAGGGTTCTGGAAACACCATATATTTT. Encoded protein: CASTLQGSGNTIYF.

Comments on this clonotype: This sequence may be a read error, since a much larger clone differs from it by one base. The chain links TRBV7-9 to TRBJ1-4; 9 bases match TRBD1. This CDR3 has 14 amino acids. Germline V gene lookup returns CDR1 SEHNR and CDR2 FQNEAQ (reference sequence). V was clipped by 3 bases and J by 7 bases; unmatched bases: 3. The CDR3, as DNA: TGTGCCAGCAGCTTCGACAGGGGGAGTGAAAAACTGTTTTTT. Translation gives CASSFDRGSEKLFF.

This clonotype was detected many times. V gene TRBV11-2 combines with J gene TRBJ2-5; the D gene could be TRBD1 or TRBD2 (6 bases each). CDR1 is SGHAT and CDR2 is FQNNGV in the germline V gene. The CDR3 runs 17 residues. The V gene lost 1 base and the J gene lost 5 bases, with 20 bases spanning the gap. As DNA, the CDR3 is TGTGCCAGCAGCTTAGGCGATACGGGGGCCCCCTCGGAGACCCAGTACTTC. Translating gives CASSLGDTGAPSETQYF.

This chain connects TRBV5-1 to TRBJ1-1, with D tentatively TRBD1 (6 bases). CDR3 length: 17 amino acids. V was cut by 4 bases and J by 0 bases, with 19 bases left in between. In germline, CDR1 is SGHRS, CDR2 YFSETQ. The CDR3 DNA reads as TGCGCCAGCAGCATGCCGGGACACGGTATATTGAACACTGAAGCTTTCTTT. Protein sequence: CASSMPGHGILNTEAFF.